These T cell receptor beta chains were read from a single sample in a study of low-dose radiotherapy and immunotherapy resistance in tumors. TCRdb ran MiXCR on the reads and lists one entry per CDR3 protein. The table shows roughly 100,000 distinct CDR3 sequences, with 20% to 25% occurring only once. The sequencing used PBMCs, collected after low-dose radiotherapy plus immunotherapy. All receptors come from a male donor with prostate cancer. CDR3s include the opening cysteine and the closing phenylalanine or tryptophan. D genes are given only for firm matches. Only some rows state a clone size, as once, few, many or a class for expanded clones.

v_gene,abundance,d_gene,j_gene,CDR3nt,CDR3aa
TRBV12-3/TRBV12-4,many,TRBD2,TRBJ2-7,TGTGCCAGCAGCCTAACTAGCGGGGATCTCGGCAACGAGCAGTACTTC,CASSLTSGDLGNEQYF
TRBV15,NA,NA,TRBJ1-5,TGTGCCACCTCAGTACAGGGATACAATCAGCCCCAGCATTTT,CATSVQGYNQPQHF
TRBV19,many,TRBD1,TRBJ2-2,TGTGCCAAAAGTCAGGGGGCGAACGGGGAGCTGTTTTTT,CAKSQGANGELFF
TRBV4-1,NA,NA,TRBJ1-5,TGCGCCAGCAGCCAAGATCCAGCGGGGGGTCAGCCCCAGCATTTT,CASSQDPAGGQPQHF
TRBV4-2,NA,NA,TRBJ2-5,TGTGCCAGCAGCCAAGTCGGACAGCTGGAGACCCAGTACTTC,CASSQVGQLETQYF
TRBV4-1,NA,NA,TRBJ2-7,TGCGCCAGCAGCCAAGCTCTTATGGCCTACGAGCAGTACTTC,CASSQALMAYEQYF
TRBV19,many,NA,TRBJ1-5,TGTGCCAGTAGTATGTCCAGCAATCAGCCCCAGCATTTT,CASSMSSNQPQHF
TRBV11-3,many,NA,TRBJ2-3,TGTGCCAGCAGCCAATCGGGGCTTCTCACAGATACGCAGTATTTT,CASSQSGLLTDTQYF
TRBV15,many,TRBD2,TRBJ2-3,TGTGCCACCAGCAGACTAGCGGGGCGCACAGATACGCAGTATTTT,CATSRLAGRTDTQYF
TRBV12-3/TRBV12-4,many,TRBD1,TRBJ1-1,TGTGCCAGCAGCCCCCCCACAGGGGGCACTAACACTGAAGCTTTCTTT,CASSPPTGGTNTEAFF
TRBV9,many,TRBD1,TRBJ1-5,TGTGCCAGCAGCGGAGAGGGGACAGGGGTCGGCAATCAGCCCCAGCATTTT,CASSGEGTGVGNQPQHF
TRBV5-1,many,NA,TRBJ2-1,TGCGCCAGCAGCTTGCTGTTGGATGAGCAGTTCTTC,CASSLLLDEQFF
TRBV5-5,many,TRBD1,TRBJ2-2,TGTGCCAGCAGCTTGGCCCTGGGAACAGGGGTAGGGGAGCTGTTTTTT,CASSLALGTGVGELFF
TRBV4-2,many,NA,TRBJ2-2,TGTGCCAGCAGCCAATCACTTTCGGGAGTCGGGGAGCTGTTTTTT,CASSQSLSGVGELFF
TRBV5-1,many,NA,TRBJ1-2,TGCGCCAGCAGAGGCGAACAGCCCTCCTATGGCTACACCTTC,CASRGEQPSYGYTF
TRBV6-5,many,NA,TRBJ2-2,TGTGCCAGCAGCCCCGTAACAGGGTTCAGGTCGTTTGCCGGGGAGCTGTTTTTT,CASSPVTGFRSFAGELFF
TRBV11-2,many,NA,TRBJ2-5,TGTGCCAGCAGCCGAGCGGCCCGAGAGACCCAGTACTTC,CASSRAARETQYF
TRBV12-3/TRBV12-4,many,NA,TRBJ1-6,TGTGCCAGCACAGGACAAGGCGGTTCACCCCTCCACTTT,CASTGQGGSPLHF
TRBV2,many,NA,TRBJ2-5,TGTGCCAGCAGTACCCTTTTGGGGGGAGAGACCCAGTACTTC,CASSTLLGGETQYF
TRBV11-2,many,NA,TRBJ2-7,TGTGCCAGCAGCTTCTGGGGAAACTACGAGCAGTACTTC,CASSFWGNYEQYF
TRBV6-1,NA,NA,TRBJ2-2,TGTGCCAGCAGTCTAGGGCTAACCGGGGAGCTGTTTTTT,CASSLGLTGELFF
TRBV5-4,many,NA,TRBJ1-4,TGTGCCAGCAGCGGCCTACAGAGGGCTCCTTATGAAAAACTGTTTTTT,CASSGLQRAPYEKLFF
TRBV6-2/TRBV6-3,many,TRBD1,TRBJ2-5,TGTGCCAGCAGTTACTCGACGGGGGACAGGCAAGAGACCCAGTACTTC,CASSYSTGDRQETQYF
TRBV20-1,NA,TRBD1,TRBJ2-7,TGCAGTGCTAGAGAGTCAGGGGACAGTTCCTACGAGCAGTACTTC,CSARESGDSSYEQYF
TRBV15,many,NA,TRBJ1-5,TGTGCCACCAGCAGAGATTATTCGCGTAATCAGCCCCAGCATTTT,CATSRDYSRNQPQHF
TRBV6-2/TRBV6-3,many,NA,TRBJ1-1,TGTGCCAGCAGTTCCCCGGGGGACCACACTGAAGCTTTCTTT,CASSSPGDHTEAFF
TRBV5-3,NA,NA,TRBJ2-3,TGTGCCAGCAGCTTTGGAGGGGCAGATACGCAGTATTTT,CASSFGGADTQYF
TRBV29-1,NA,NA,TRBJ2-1,TGCAGCACCTCAATGGGCCTGTATGGTGAGCAGTTCTTC,CSTSMGLYGEQFF
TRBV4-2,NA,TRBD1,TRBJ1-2,TGTGCCAGCAGCCAAGATATAGGGGGCACCTATGGCTACACCTTC,CASSQDIGGTYGYTF
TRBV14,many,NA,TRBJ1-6,TGTGCCAGCAGCCAAGAGTCAGTGAGGTCACCCCTCCACTTT,CASSQESVRSPLHF
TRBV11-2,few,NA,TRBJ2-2,TGTGCCAGCAGTTGGACAGCGAACACCGGGGAGCTGTTTTTT,CASSWTANTGELFF
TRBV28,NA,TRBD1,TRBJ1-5,TGTGCCAGCAGCCGGGGACAGAACCGTCAGCCCCAGCATTTT,CASSRGQNRQPQHF
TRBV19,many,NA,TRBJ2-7,TGTGCCAGTAGTATGAGCCCAGGAGGGGGCTCCTACGAGCAGTACTTC,CASSMSPGGGSYEQYF
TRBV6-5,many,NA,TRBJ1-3,TGTGCCAGCGGGCCGGGTGGGACTGGAAACACCATATATTTT,CASGPGGTGNTIYF
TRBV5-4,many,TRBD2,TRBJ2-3,TGTGCCAGCAGCTCGGGAGGAGATACGCAGTATTTT,CASSSGGDTQYF
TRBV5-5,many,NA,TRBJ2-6,TGTGCCAGCAGCTTGGTTGGGTTCTCTGGGGCCAACGTCCTGACTTTC,CASSLVGFSGANVLTF
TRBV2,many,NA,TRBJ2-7,TGTGCCACCAAAGCATCCCCCTCCTACGAGCAGTACTTC,CATKASPSYEQYF
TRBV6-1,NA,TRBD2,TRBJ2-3,TGTGTCAGCAGTGAAGGCGGGAGCCCTAGCACAGATATGCAGTATTTT,CVSSEGGSPSTDMQYF
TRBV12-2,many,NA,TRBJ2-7,TGTGCAAGTCGCCGGGACACCTACGAGCAGTACTTC,CASRRDTYEQYF
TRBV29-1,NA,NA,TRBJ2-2,NA,CSVGQGTNTGELFFF
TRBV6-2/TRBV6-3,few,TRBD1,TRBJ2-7,TGTGCCAGCAGTCCTGGACAGGGGGGCGAGCAGTACTTC,CASSPGQGGEQYF
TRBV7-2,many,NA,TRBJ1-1,TGTGCCAGCAGCTTAGCGTACATAGCGGCTGAAGCTTTCTTT,CASSLAYIAAEAFF
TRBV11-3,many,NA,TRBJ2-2,TGTGCCAGCAGCTTAGTCACAGGGAACACCGGGGAGCTGTTTTTT,CASSLVTGNTGELFF
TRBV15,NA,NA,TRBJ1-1,TGTGCCACCAGCAGAAACAGGGAGAACACTGAAGCTTTCTTT,CATSRNRENTEAFF
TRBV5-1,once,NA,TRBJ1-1,TGCGCCAGCAGCGAAAACCTGCCCAGGAACACTGAAGCTTTCTTT,CASSENLPRNTEAFF
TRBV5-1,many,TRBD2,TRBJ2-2,TGCGCCAGCAGCTTGTTTGGCGGGGGAGAAAACACCGGGGAGCTGTTTTTT,CASSLFGGGENTGELFF
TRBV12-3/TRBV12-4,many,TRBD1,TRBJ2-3,TGTGCCAGCAGCACCGCGACAGGGTCCACAGATACGCAGTATTTT,CASSTATGSTDTQYF
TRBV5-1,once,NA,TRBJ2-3,TGCGCCAGCAGCGGCGACAGTAGCACAGATACGCAGTATTTT,CASSGDSSTDTQYF
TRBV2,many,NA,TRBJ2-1,TGTGCCAGCAGTGAAGGTGACAATGAGCAGTTCTTC,CASSEGDNEQFF
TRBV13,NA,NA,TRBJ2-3,TGTGCCAGCACCCAGGGGATAGGAAGAGATACGCAGTATTTT,CASTQGIGRDTQYF
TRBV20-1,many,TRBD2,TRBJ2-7,TGCAGTGCTTTCAGCGGGGGCCTTTCCTACGAGCAGTACTTC,CSAFSGGLSYEQYF
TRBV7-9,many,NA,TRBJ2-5,TGTGCCAGCAGGAGGGGAGAGACCCAGTACTTC,CASRRGETQYF
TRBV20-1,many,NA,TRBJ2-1,TGCAGTGCTAGATACCGGGACCCGCCGTTCTTC,CSARYRDPPFF
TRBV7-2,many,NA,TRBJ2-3,TGTGCCAGCAGCGGAAGACTGGTTGATACGCAGTATTTT,CASSGRLVDTQYF
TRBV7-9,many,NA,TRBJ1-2,TGTGCCAGCAGCCCCGGCCAAGGGGGGGTCTATGGCTACACCTTC,CASSPGQGGVYGYTF
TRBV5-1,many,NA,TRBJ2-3,TGCGCCAGCAGCCCGGCCGCGCGGTCACCAGATACGCAGTATTTT,CASSPAARSPDTQYF
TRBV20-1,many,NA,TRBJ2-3,TGCAGTGCCAGGGCGGGGGCCGACACAGATACGCAGTATTTT,CSARAGADTDTQYF